This T cell receptor (beta chain) was recorded in a study of cytomegalovirus exposure and HLA in healthy donors. Study-wide background: Early released data had tens of millions of unique TCRs, all coming from HLA-typed donors.

The V gene lost 2 bases and the J gene lost 5 bases, with 9 bases spanning the gap. CDR1 is GTSNPN and CDR2 is SVGIG in the germline V gene (reference sequence). This CDR3 has 12 amino acids. In regard to this clone: Its antigen remains unidentified.

PCR primers comprised 60 Vbeta and 13 Jbeta primers. Produced via immunoSEQ multiplex PCR; TCRdb's table is partial and in-frame only. The repertoire holds roughly 110,000 clones, with around three quarters as singletons. General study results and limits: In vitro work confirmed that a few CMV-associated chains recognize CMV antigens.

The sequenced sample consisted of PBMCs. This clonotype was obtained from a woman aged 25 to 39 in good health and CMV-seronegative. This sequence joins TRBV30 and TRBJ1-1; no firm D call. CDR3 region: CAWSKTGTEAFF. The CDR3, as DNA: TGTGCCTGGAGTAAGACCGGGACTGAAGCTTTCTTT.